This T cell receptor beta chain comes out of a study of regulatory T cells in long-lasting Graves disease. This clonotype was found a few times. According to the study, TCR beta libraries were built with iRepertoire HTBI primers and CDR3-region Arm-PCR. MiXCR, applied by TCRdb to the multiplex PCR reads, yields one record per CDR3 protein. The sample lists roughly 500,000 distinct CDR3 sequences, roughly 13% seen once, with approximately 9.3% in the top ten. Time point described: newly diagnosed GD, antithyroid drugs for less than 3 months. Scientists built the TCR library using RNA that was extracted from PBMCs. The sample was also linked to a second study, of T cells in Graves' hyperthyroidism and ophthalmopathy. Per that paper: The TCR CDR3 was amplified in a first-round RT-PCR using the HTBI primer set.

The source is a man aged 30 to 39 with Graves disease. Sequences were derived from peripheral blood mononuclear cells (PBMCs), sampled at new diagnosis, from a patient treated with antithyroid drugs.

The CDR3 region has the DNA TGCGCCACCTCGGACCCGGTGGGACCCTACGAGCAGTACTTC. Its protein product is CATSDPVGPYEQYF. The chain carries TRBV10-2 and TRBJ2-7; D is perhaps TRBD1 or TRBD2 (5 bases each). V lost 10 bases, J lost 2 bases, and 18 bases lay in between. CDR3 length: 14 amino acids. Germline V CDR1 and CDR2: WSHSY, SAAADI.